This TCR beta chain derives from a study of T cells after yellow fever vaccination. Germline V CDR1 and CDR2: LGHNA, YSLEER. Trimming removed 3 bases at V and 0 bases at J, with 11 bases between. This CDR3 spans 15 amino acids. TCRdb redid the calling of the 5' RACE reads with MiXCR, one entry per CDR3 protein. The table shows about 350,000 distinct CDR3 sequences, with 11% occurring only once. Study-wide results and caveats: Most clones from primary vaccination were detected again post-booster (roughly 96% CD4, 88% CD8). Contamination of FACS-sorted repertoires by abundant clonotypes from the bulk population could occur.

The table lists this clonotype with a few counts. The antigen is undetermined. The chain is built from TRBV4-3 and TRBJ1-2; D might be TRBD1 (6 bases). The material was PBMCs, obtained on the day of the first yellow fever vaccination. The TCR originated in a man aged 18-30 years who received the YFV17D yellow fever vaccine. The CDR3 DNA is TGCGCCAGCAGCCACTCGGACAGAACTAACTATGGCTACACCTTC. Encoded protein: CASSHSDRTNYGYTF.